One T cell receptor (beta chain) is described in this entry. Its antigen is not identified. The source of the sample is a study of T cells expressing NK-cell markers. On the study more broadly: Seven HCMV-seropositive donors and one seronegative donor made up the eight sequenced donors.

CDR3 length: 16 amino acids. TCRdb derives one entry per CDR3 protein from the 5' RACE reads, leaving out DNA. The table lists 200,000 to 300,000 distinct CDR3 sequences. Study-level findings and limits: In a handful of donors, these clonotypes also led the CD3+CD56-NKG2C+ fraction. As a fraction of CD8+ T cells, dominant NKG2C+ clonotypes reached about 1.0-7.0% in six donors.

The J gene is TRBJ2-3, the V gene TRBV23-1; the TCRdb D gene call, TRBD2, has no DNA to confirm it. TRBV23-1 is treated as an ORF (open reading frame) with a function not yet certain. The sequence was collected from a man aged 18-30 years in good health. The material sequenced was blood T cells: a sorted CD56 or NKG2C T cell subset, CD4+ or CD8+ T cells, or bulk PBMC T cells (not recorded which). The CDR3 spells CASSQLAGGVGDTQYF.